This section outlines one T cell receptor beta chain sequence together with its context. This clonotype occurred a few times. Its antigen is still unknown. No clone much larger than this one lies a single base away; base qualities are absent. The CDR3 sequence holds 18 residues, the cysteine and phenylalanine included. Just CDR3 DNA is preserved here, 54 bases in frame from base 1. Trimming leaves V shorter by 4 bases and J shorter by 2 bases, with the junction holding 13 bases beyond the gene matches. For CDR1 and CDR2, the germline V gene lists SGHRS and YFSETQ. This specimen belongs to a study of response to subunit inactivated influenza vaccine (dated by TCRdb to the late 2010s). Background for the entire study: Deep quantitative profiling of the T cell receptor repertoire was used in the study to follow responses to a trivalent subunit inactivated influenza vaccine. Points the paper makes about the study in general: The authors proposed that each seasonal influenza vaccination may bring in only a limited number of new T cells.

The method was RT-PCR. TCRdb lists the instrument as Illumina HiSeq 2500. TCRdb reran the public reads through fastp at Q25 and MiXCR, keeping productive beta chains. Every CDR3 protein is listed once, alongside the most common genes and DNA of its rows. Here the sample has around 540,000 distinct CDR3 sequences; approximately 12% occur a single time. The ten top clones hold roughly 10% of the sample. This specimen was PBMCs from blood, taken on the day of vaccination. The chain joins TRBV5-1 to TRBJ2-7, with 12 junctional bases fitting TRBD1. The TCR comes from a man in his fifties who received an inactivated influenza vaccine. Donor details come from another sample of the same person, matched by shared clones. This receptor carries the CDR3 CASSTGTGGASVPYEQYF. The bases are TGCGCCAGCAGCACGGGGACAGGGGGCGCGTCGGTTCCCTACGAGCAGTACTTC.